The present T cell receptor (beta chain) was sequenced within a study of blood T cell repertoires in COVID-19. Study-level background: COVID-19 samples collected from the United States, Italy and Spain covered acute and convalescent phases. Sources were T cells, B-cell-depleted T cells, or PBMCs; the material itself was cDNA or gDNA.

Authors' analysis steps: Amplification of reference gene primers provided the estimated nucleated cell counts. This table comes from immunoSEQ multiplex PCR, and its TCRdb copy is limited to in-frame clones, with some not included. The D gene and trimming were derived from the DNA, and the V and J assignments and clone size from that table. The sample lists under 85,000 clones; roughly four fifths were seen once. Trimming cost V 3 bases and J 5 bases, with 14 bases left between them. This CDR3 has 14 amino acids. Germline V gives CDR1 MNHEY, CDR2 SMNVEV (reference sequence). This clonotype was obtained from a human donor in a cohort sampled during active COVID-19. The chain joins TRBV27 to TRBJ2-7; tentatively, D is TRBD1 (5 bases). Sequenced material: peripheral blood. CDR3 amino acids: CASSFGALGNEQYF. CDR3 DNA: TGTGCCAGCAGTTTTGGGGCCCTGGGGAACGAGCAGTACTTC.